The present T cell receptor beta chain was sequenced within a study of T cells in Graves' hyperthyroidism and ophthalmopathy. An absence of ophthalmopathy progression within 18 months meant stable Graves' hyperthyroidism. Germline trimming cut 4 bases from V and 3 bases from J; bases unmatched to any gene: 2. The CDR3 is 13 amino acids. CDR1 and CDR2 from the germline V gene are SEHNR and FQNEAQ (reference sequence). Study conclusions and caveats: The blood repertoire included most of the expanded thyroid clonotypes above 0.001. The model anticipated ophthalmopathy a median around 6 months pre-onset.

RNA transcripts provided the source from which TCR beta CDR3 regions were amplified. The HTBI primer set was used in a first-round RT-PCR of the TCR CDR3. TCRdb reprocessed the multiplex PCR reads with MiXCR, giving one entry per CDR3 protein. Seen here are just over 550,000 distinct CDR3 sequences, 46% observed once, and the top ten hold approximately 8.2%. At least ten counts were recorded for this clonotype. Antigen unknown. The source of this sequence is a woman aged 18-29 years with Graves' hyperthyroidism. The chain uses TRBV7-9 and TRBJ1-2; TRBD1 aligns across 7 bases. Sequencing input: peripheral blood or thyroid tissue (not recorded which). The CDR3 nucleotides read TGTGCCAGCAGCTACACAGGGGACTATGGCTACACCTTC. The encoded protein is CASSYTGDYGYTF.